Following are 9 T cell receptor beta chains from one sample sequenced in a study of blood T cell repertoires in COVID-19. Assay: immunoSEQ multiplex PCR; the TCRdb copy retains only in-frame clones and omits some. Here the sample spans around 4,000 clones, approximately 89% being singletons. Sequenced: peripheral blood. All receptors come from a woman aged 70-85 years with active COVID-19.

The count of this clone is one. V and J are TRBV4-3 and TRBJ1-4; TRBD1 might be the D (5 bases). CDR3 length: 14 residues. Germline lookup yields CDR1 LGHNA and CDR2 YSLEER. V was clipped by 0 bases and J by 4 bases, with 6 bases between them. Here the CDR3 reads CASSQDRDNEKLFF. In DNA form, the CDR3 reads TGCGCCAGCAGCCAAGACAGGGATAATGAAAAACTGTTTTTT.

This clone was picked up one time. V usage is TRBV6-5 and J usage is TRBJ2-7, with TRBD1 matching over 7 bases. Trimming removed 4 bases from V and 6 bases from J; junction bases left unmatched: 6. Germline values: CDR1 MNHEY, CDR2 SVGAGI. There are 13 residues in the CDR3. CDR3 region: CASSSTGPGEQYF. For the CDR3, the DNA is TGTGCCAGCAGTTCGACAGGGCCCGGCGAGCAGTACTTC.

This clone was counted once. The chain has TRBV10-3 and TRBJ1-5; the D is unclear. V was shortened by 10 bases and J by 2 bases, with 15 bases between the two germline ends. The CDR3 loop spans 14 amino acids. The germline V gene has CDR1 ENHRY and CDR2 SYGVKD. In DNA form, the CDR3 reads TGTGCCACCCGCCCGGACTTGGGCAATCAGCCCCAGCATTTT. Translation gives CATRPDLGNQPQHF.

The V gene is TRBV18, the J gene TRBJ2-3; 13 nucleotides match TRBD2. V lost 3 bases to trimming and J lost 5 bases; unmatched junction nucleotides: 5. The germline V gene encodes CDR1 KGHSH and CDR2 LQKENI. This CDR3 region has 16 residues. DNA of the CDR3: TGTGCCAGCTCACCCACTAGCGGGGGGGGCAGAGATACGCAGTATTTT. Amino acids: CASSPTSGGGRDTQYF.

The chain recombines TRBV5-1 with TRBJ2-1, with TRBD2 matching over 13 bases. Germline trimming cut 7 bases from V and 8 bases from J; bases unmatched to any gene: 6. Germline-derived CDR1 and CDR2 are SGHRS and YFSETQ. The CDR3 has 14 amino acids. The CDR3 is CASVLAGGYDEQFF. In nucleotides, the CDR3 is TGCGCCAGCGTACTAGCGGGGGGGTATGATGAGCAGTTCTTC.

This clone was observed a handful of times. The chain carries TRBV6-6 and TRBJ2-7; a possible D gene is TRBD1 (6 bases). V lost 7 bases and J 0 bases, leaving 10 bases between the germline ends. Germline V gene lookup returns CDR1 MNHNY and CDR2 SVGAGI (reference sequence). This CDR3 is built from 13 residues. Written as DNA, the CDR3 is TGTGCCAGCATTCCGACAGGCTCCTACGAGCAGTACTTC. This gives the protein CASIPTGSYEQYF.

CDR3: CASSSSGVNYGYTF. CDR3 DNA: TGTGCCAGCAGCTCGTCGGGGGTTAACTATGGCTACACCTTC. The genes are TRBV7-9 and TRBJ1-2, with D maybe TRBD1 (5 bases). The germline gives CDR1 SEHNR, CDR2 FQNEAQ (reference sequence). Trimming stripped 4 bases from V and 1 base from J, with 10 bases between. This CDR3 contains 14 residues.

The rearrangement joins TRBV25-1 to TRBJ1-5; 7 nucleotides agree with TRBD1. V dropped 9 bases and J dropped 1; count of bases not matched to a gene: 6. The CDR3 has 14 amino acids. The V gene's germline CDR1 is MGHDK and CDR2 SYGVNS. The CDR3 sequence: CASSPGQSNQPQHF. CDR3 sequence (DNA): TGTGCCAGTTCACCGGGACAGAGCAATCAGCCCCAGCATTTT.

The rearrangement uses TRBV15 and TRBJ1-2, with D possibly being TRBD1 (6 bases). V gave up 1 base and J gave up 8 bases, with 11 bases separating them. CDR1 is LNHNV, CDR2 YYDKDF, per germline (reference sequence). This CDR3 contains 13 residues. The CDR3 is CATSRVGTTGYTF. DNA of the CDR3: TGTGCCACCAGCAGAGTGGGGACAACGGGCTACACCTTC.